The present TCR beta chain was sequenced within a study of regulatory T cells in long-lasting Graves disease. Study results and limitations: Patients with persistent disease showed a bias toward TRBV28, TRBJ1-2 and TRBJ2-5.

This clonotype was picked up a small number of times. Its matching antigen is unknown. The CDR3 spans 15 residues. The germline V gene encodes CDR1 GTSNPN and CDR2 SVGIG (reference sequence). V gave up 0 bases and J gave up 6 bases; unmatched junction bases: 10. Described time point: persistent/refractory GD, antithyroid drugs over 5 years with positive TRAb. PBMC-derived RNA was used for the TCR library. HTBI primers from iRepertoire and Arm-PCR of CDR3 regions yielded the TCR beta libraries. From the multiplex PCR reads, TCRdb called clonotypes with MiXCR, one entry per CDR3 protein. This table holds hundreds of thousands of distinct CDR3 sequences, about 22% found once.

Here the sequenced sample was peripheral blood mononuclear cells (PBMCs), taken when the disease was refractory, from a patient treated with antithyroid drugs. The gene calls are TRBV30 and TRBJ2-7; 8 bases fit TRBD2. The clonotype was recovered from a female donor with Graves disease. The DNA of the CDR3 is TGTGCCTGGAGTGTAGACGGGAGGGCCGGAGGCGAGCAGTACTTC. Protein product: CAWSVDGRAGGEQYF.